This T cell receptor (beta chain) came from a study of blood T cell repertoires in COVID-19. V was clipped by 3 bases and J by 8 bases; unmatched bases: 17. CDR1 is SGHDT and CDR2 is YYEEEE in the germline V gene. The CDR3 consists of 18 residues. Here immunoSEQ multiplex PCR was the method, and the copy in TCRdb shows in-frame clones only, minus some. The sample lists 150,000 to 200,000 clones; 80% were seen once. The TCR was taken from a man in his forties who had recovered from COVID-19. Sequenced sample: PBMCs or T cells enriched from blood (not recorded which). The chain recombines TRBV5-6 with TRBJ2-2; 9 bases are shared with TRBD1. DNA of the CDR3: TGTGCCAGCAGCTCCCTACGTCAGGACAGGGGCTTACGGGGGGAGCTGTTTTTT. Amino acid sequence: CASSSLRQDRGLRGELFF.